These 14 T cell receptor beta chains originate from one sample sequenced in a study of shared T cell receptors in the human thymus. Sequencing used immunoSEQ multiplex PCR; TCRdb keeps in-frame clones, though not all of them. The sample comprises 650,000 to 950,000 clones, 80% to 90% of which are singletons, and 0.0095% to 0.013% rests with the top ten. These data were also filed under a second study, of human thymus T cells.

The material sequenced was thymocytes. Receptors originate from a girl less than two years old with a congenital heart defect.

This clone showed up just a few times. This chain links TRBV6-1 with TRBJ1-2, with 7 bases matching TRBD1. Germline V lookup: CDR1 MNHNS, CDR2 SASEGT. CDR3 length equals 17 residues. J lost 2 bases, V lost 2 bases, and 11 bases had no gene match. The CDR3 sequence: CASSEPRGDPGNYGYTF. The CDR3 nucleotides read TGTGCCAGCAGTGAACCCAGGGGGGACCCTGGCAACTATGGCTACACCTTC.

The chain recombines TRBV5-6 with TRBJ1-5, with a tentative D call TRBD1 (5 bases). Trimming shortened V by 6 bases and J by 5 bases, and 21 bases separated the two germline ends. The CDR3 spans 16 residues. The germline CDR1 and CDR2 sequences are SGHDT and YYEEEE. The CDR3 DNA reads TGTGCCAGCACTCGATACTCCCGGGACTCGGATCAGCCCCAGCATTTT. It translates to CASTRYSRDSDQPQHF.

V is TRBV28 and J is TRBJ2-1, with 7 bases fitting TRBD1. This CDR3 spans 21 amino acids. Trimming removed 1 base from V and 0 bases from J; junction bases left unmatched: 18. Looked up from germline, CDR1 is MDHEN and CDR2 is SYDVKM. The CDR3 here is CASSLYLVRGRLADSYNEQFF. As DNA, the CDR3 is TGTGCCAGCAGTTTATATTTGGTGAGGGGGCGGTTGGCCGACTCCTACAATGAGCAGTTCTTC.

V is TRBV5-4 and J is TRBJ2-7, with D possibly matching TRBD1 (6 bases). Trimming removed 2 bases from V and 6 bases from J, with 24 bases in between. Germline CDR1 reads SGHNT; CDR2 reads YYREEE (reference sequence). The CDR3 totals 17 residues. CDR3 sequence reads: CASSFQNRESNLGEQYF. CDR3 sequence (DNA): TGTGCCAGCAGCTTTCAAAACAGGGAATCAAACTTGGGCGAGCAGTACTTC. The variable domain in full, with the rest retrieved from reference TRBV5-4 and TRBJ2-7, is ETGVTQSPTHLIKTRGQQVTLRCSSQSGHNTVSWYQQALGQGPQFIFQYYREEENGRGNFPPRFSGLQFPNYSSELNVNALELDDSALYLCASSFQNRESNLGEQYFGPGTRLTVT.

CDR3 protein: CASSIWPFGRDRAKVRELFF. For the CDR3, the DNA is TGTGCCAGTAGTATATGGCCGTTCGGCCGGGACAGGGCCAAGGTAAGGGAGCTGTTTTTT. The chain links TRBV19 to TRBJ2-2; TRBD1 matches 9 bases. Germline CDR1 reads LNHDA; CDR2 reads SQIVND (reference sequence). Trimming removed 2 bases from V and 9 bases from J; junction bases left unmatched: 22. The CDR3 is 20 residues long.

The CDR3, as DNA: TGTGCCAGCTCACCATTACAGGGGAACACTGAAGCTTTCTTT. Translation: CASSPLQGNTEAFF. The chain carries TRBV18 and TRBJ1-1, with D possibly matching TRBD1 (6 bases). V lost 2 bases to trimming and J lost 1 base, with 8 bases between them. Germline CDR1 is KGHSH and CDR2 is LQKENI. The CDR3 totals 14 residues.

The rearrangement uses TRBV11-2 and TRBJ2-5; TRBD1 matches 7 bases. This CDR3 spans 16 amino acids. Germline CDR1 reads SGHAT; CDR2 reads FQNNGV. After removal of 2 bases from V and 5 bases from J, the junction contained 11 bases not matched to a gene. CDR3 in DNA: TGTGCCAGCAGCTTAAGAAGTGCAGGGGGTGAGGAGACCCAGTACTTC. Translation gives CASSLRSAGGEETQYF.

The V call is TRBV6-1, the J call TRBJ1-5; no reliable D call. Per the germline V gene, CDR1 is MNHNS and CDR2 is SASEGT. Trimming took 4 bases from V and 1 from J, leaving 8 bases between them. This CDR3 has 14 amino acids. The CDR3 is CASSGAGSNQPQHF. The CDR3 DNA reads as TGTGCCAGCAGTGGGGCGGGGAGCAATCAGCCCCAGCATTTT.

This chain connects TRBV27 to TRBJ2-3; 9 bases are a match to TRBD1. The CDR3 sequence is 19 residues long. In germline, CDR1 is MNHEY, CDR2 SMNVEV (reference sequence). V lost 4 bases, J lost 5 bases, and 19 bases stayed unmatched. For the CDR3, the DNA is TGTGCCAGCAGTTCTCCAGTTGATGACCGGGACAGGGAGGGAGATACGCAGTATTTT. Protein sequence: CASSSPVDDRDREGDTQYF.

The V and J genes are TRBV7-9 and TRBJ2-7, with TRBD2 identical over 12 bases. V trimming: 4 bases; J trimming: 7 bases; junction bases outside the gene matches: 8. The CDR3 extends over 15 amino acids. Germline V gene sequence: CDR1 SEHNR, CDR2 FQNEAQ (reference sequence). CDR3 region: CASSSSRGLAGEQYF. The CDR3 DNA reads TGTGCCAGCAGCTCATCAAGGGGACTAGCGGGTGAGCAGTACTTC.

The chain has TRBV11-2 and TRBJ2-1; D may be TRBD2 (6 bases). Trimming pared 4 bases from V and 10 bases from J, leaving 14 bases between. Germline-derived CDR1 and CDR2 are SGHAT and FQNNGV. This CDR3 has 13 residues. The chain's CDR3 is CASSSTPRGEQFF. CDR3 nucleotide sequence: TGTGCCAGCAGCTCAACCCCGCGGGGAGAGCAGTTCTTC.

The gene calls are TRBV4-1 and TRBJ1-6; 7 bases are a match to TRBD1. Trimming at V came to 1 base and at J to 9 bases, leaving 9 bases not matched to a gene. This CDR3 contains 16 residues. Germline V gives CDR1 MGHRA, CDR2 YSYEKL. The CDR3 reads CASSQVPGQRTSPLHF. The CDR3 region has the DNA TGCGCCAGCAGCCAAGTTCCGGGACAGAGGACTTCACCCCTCCACTTT.

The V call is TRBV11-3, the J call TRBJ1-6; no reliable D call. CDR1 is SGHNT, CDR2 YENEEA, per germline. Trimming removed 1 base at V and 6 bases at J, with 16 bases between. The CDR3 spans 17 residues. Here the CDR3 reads CASSLVRSPEVNSPLHF. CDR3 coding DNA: TGTGCCAGCAGCTTAGTTAGGAGTCCAGAAGTTAATTCACCCCTCCACTTT. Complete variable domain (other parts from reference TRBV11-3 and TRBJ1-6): EAGVVQSPRYKIIEKKQPVAFWCNPISGHNTLYWYLQNLGQGPELLIRYENEEAVDDSQLPKDRFSAERLKGVDSTLKIQPAELGDSAVYLCASSLVRSPEVNSPLHFGNGTRLTVT.

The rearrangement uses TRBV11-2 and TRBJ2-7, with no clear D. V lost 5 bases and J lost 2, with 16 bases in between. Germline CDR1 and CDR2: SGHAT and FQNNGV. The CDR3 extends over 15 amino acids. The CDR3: CASSLRLFPAYEQYF. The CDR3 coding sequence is TGTGCCAGCAGCCTGAGGCTCTTCCCCGCCTACGAGCAGTACTTC.